One sample yielded the 25 T cell receptor beta chains listed below, sequenced in a study of cytomegalovirus exposure and HLA in healthy donors. The PCR ran on 60 Vbeta and 13 Jbeta primers. Here immunoSEQ multiplex PCR was the method, and the copy in TCRdb shows in-frame clones only, minus some. Among around 150,000 clones listed, roughly 79% were seen once. The sequencing input was PBMCs. All receptors come from a woman aged 45-65 years in good health and CMV-seronegative.

This clone was seen more than once but under ten times. Additional DNA sequences in this sample encode the identical CDR3. This rearrangement joins TRBV7-2 to TRBJ2-7; TRBD1 matches at 7 bases. The ends lost 5 bases at V and 2 bases at J; junction bases unmatched: 3. Looked up from germline, CDR1 is SGHTA and CDR2 is FQGNSA. This CDR3 is 13 amino acids long. The CDR3 is CASSRDRAYEQYF. As DNA, the CDR3 is TGTGCCAGCAGCCGGGACAGAGCCTACGAGCAGTACTTC.

The V and J genes are TRBV29-1 and TRBJ2-1; 12 nucleotides line up with TRBD1. The CDR3 extends over 16 amino acids. J lost 4 bases, V lost 1 base, and 5 bases had no gene match. The V gene's germline CDR1 is SQVTM and CDR2 ANQGSEA. The CDR3 coding sequence is TGCAGCGTTGAAGGGGGGACAGGGGGCCAGTACAATGAGCAGTTCTTC. It yields the protein CSVEGGTGGQYNEQFF.

CDR3 sequence (DNA): TGTGCCAGCAGCGCGGAGGGACTAGCGGGGGGCGAGCAGTACTTC. Amino acids: CASSAEGLAGGEQYF. The chain carries TRBV9 and TRBJ2-5; 15 positions match TRBD2. The assigned J gene may be wrong: the sequence end matches TRBJ2-7 better. The germline gives CDR1 SGDLS, CDR2 YYNGEE. This CDR3 region has 15 residues.

This clone was seen a handful of times. The J gene is TRBJ1-6, the V gene TRBV7-2; a weak D match, TRBD1 (6 bases). V gave up 4 bases and J gave up 7 bases, with 14 bases separating them. The CDR3 totals 15 residues. Per germline, CDR1 SGHTA and CDR2 FQGNSA. The DNA for the CDR3 is TGTGCCAGCAGCTCCGGAACAGGGTGGAATTCACCCCTCCACTTT. The encoded protein is CASSSGTGWNSPLHF.

The V and J genes are TRBV2 and TRBJ2-5; 9 positions agree with TRBD2. Germline CDR1 reads SNHLY; CDR2 reads FYNNEI. J gave up 7 bases and V 8 bases, and 14 bases lay outside the gene matches. The CDR3 extends over 15 amino acids. CDR3 bases: TGTGCCAGCGGAGGGGTGGCTAGCGGGATTGGGACCCAGTACTTC. Its protein product is CASGGVASGIGTQYF.

This clone occurred a few times. The chain employs TRBV7-3 and TRBJ2-6, with D possibly matching TRBD2 (6 bases). Germline V gene data show CDR1 as SGHTA and CDR2 as FQGTGA. Trimming pared 4 bases from V and 2 bases from J, leaving 12 bases between. The CDR3 consists of 16 residues. DNA for the CDR3: TGTGCCAGCAGCTCGGGACTTTTAGCTGGGGCCAACGTCCTGACTTTC. It is translated as CASSSGLLAGANVLTF. Complete variable domain (other parts from reference TRBV7-3 and TRBJ2-6): GAGVSQTPSNKVTEKGKYVELRCDPISGHTALYWYRQSLGQGPEFLIYFQGTGAADDSGLPNDRFFAVRPEGSVSTLKIQRTERGDSAVYLCASSSGLLAGANVLTFGAGSRLTVL.

This clone was recorded a few times. V usage is TRBV6-5 and J usage is TRBJ2-1; weak D call: TRBD2 (6 bases). There are 12 residues in the CDR3. V was clipped by 2 bases and J by 9 bases, with 8 bases between them. Per germline, CDR1 MNHEY and CDR2 SVGAGI. In DNA form, the CDR3 reads TGTGCCAGCAGTTACCCGGAGGGTGAGCAGTTCTTC. It is translated as CASSYPEGEQFF.

The chain combines TRBV27 with TRBJ1-1, with TRBD1 as a possible D gene (6 bases). V was shortened by 5 bases and J by 3 bases, with 13 bases between the two germline ends. CDR1 and CDR2 (germline): MNHEY, SMNVEV (reference sequence). CDR3 length equals 14 residues. CDR3 DNA sequence: TGTGCCAGCAGTCCAGGGGACCGTTACACTGAAGCTTTCTTT. This sequence encodes CASSPGDRYTEAFF.

The V call is TRBV29-1, the J call TRBJ1-1, with TRBD1 matching 9 bases. V lost 5 bases and J lost 7; bases outside the gene matches: 8. Per the germline V gene, CDR1 is SQVTM and CDR2 is ANQGSEA. The CDR3 is made up of 13 amino acids. CDR3 bases: TGCAGCGTTCTAGAAGGACAGGGGAGTGAAGCTTTCTTT. This codes for CSVLEGQGSEAFF.

The J gene is TRBJ1-2, the V gene TRBV12-2. TRBV12-2 is a pseudogene segment. CDR3 length: 18 residues. CDR3 in DNA: TGTGCAAGTCGCTTAGCAAAGGTGCGGGCCTCCCCAAACTATGGCTACACCTTC. This gives the protein CASRLAKVRASPNYGYTF.

The chain is built from TRBV5-4 and TRBJ1-1, with 9 bases aligning to TRBD1. Germline V gives CDR1 SGHNT, CDR2 YYREEE (reference sequence). With V trimmed by 0 bases and J by 5 bases, 14 bases remained unmatched. This CDR3 spans 18 amino acids. This CDR3 is CASSLEPRDRVGGTEAFF. The CDR3 region has the DNA TGTGCCAGCAGCTTGGAACCCCGGGACAGGGTTGGAGGTACTGAAGCTTTCTTT.

The chain joins TRBV6-1 to TRBJ2-7; TRBD1 is a possible D gene (6 bases). The length of the CDR3 is 14 residues. V was pared by 7 bases and J by 6 bases, with 19 bases between. CDR1 is MNHNS and CDR2 is SASEGT in the germline V gene. CDR3 loop: CASTHREKFSEQYF. Here the CDR3 DNA reads TGTGCCAGCACACACAGGGAAAAATTCAGCGAGCAGTACTTC.

This clone was recorded only once. The chain couples TRBV28 to TRBJ2-7; 7 bases align to TRBD1. Germline-derived CDR1 and CDR2 are MDHEN and SYDVKM. The CDR3 is 13 amino acids. V lost 2 bases, J lost 3 bases, and 1 base stayed unmatched. CDR3 sequence (DNA): TGTGCCAGCAGTTTACCAGGGGGCTACGAGCAGTACTTC. Translating gives CASSLPGGYEQYF.

J is TRBJ2-3 and V is TRBV11-2; 7 bases fit TRBD2. The germline gives CDR1 SGHAT, CDR2 FQNNGV. CDR3 length equals 16 residues. Trimming took 1 base from V and 2 from J; bases not matched to a gene: 6. Here the CDR3 DNA reads TGTGCCAGCAGCTTAGGAGAGCGGGGCCTCACAGATACGCAGTATTTT. Protein: CASSLGERGLTDTQYF.

The count of this clone is one. J is TRBJ2-3 and V is TRBV25-1; tentative D call: TRBD2 (6 bases). CDR3 size: 14 residues. Per germline, CDR1 MGHDK and CDR2 SYGVNS. V was shortened by 3 bases and J by 3 bases, with 10 bases between the two germline ends. CDR3 coding DNA: TGTGCCAGCAGTGACGGGAGCGGGACAGATACGCAGTATTTT. Translating it yields CASSDGSGTDTQYF.

The chain joins TRBV6-1 to TRBJ2-2; D unresolved. The V gene lost 0 bases and the J gene lost 3 bases, with 11 bases spanning the gap. Germline V gives CDR1 MNHNS, CDR2 SASEGT. The CDR3 is 16 amino acids. CDR3: CASSEALTSDTGELFF. CDR3 DNA sequence: TGTGCCAGCAGTGAAGCGTTGACATCCGACACCGGGGAGCTGTTTTTT.

V gene TRBV14 combines with J gene TRBJ2-1, with unresolved D. CDR3 size: 13 residues. Germline V gene data show CDR1 as SGHDN and CDR2 as FVKESK. Between the trimmed V and J ends, which lost 3 bases and 4 bases, there was a span of 7 bases. The CDR3: CASSQARYNEQFF. The CDR3 nucleotides read TGTGCCAGCAGCCAGGCCAGGTACAATGAGCAGTTCTTC.

The chain carries TRBV9 and TRBJ2-3; no definite D call. The CDR3 contains 14 residues. Germline CDR1 is SGDLS and CDR2 is YYNGEE. Trimming removed 3 bases from V and 0 bases from J, with 8 bases in between. Here the CDR3 DNA reads TGTGCCAGCAGCGCCGACTGGAGCACAGATACGCAGTATTTT. Protein product: CASSADWSTDTQYF.

The genes are TRBV6-1 and TRBJ2-1; a weak D match, TRBD1 (6 bases). Per germline, CDR1 MNHNS and CDR2 SASEGT. The ends were cut back, 10 bases at V and 6 bases at J, with 19 bases in the middle. CDR3 length: 14 residues. The CDR3 reads CATAQTGQSNEQFF. The DNA for the CDR3 is TGTGCCACCGCCCAGACAGGCCAATCCAATGAGCAGTTCTTC.

The chain couples TRBV12-5 to TRBJ2-7; D might be TRBD1 (5 bases). Germline V gene lookup returns CDR1 LGHNT and CDR2 FRNRAP. The CDR3 extends over 12 amino acids. Trimming removed 5 bases at V and 8 bases at J, with 13 bases between. The CDR3 is CASGPDSLKQYF. The CDR3 DNA follows: TGTGCTAGTGGTCCCGACAGCCTCAAGCAGTACTTC.

This clone was seen once. CDR3 bases: TGTGCCAGTAGTCCCCCGGGACTTTCCATTACGCAGTATTTT. Residues: CASSPPGLSITQYF. The rearrangement joins TRBV19 to TRBJ2-3; D is possibly TRBD2 (6 bases). CDR1 is LNHDA, CDR2 SQIVND, per germline (reference sequence). V lost 5 bases and J 8 bases, leaving 17 bases between the germline ends. This CDR3 is built from 14 residues.

The rearrangement joins TRBV5-6 to TRBJ2-5; 9 bases are a match to TRBD2. Losses at the gene ends were 2 bases for V and 3 bases for J; bases not matched to a gene: 5. This CDR3 is built from 15 residues. In germline, CDR1 is SGHDT, CDR2 YYEEEE. The CDR3 DNA reads TGTGCCAGCAGCTTTGCTAGCGGGAAAGAAGAGACCCAGTACTTC. As protein: CASSFASGKEETQYF.

The chain links TRBV2 to TRBJ2-2, with 12 positions matching TRBD1. CDR1 and CDR2 (germline): SNHLY, FYNNEI. The V gene end was trimmed by 6 bases and the J gene end by 4 bases; junction bases not matched to a gene: 9. The CDR3 is made up of 17 amino acids. CDR3 sequence: CASSSHLGQGATGELFF. The CDR3 nucleotides read TGTGCCAGCAGCAGTCACTTGGGACAGGGGGCCACCGGGGAGCTGTTTTTT.

The chain links TRBV13 to TRBJ1-1; 7 bases line up with TRBD1. The V and J ends lost 4 bases and 5 bases, in that order; junction bases with no gene match: 10. Germline lookup yields CDR1 PRHDT and CDR2 FYEKMQ (reference sequence). The CDR3 sequence is 15 residues long. The CDR3 is CASSSRTRGQTEAFF. CDR3 DNA: TGTGCCAGCAGCTCCCGTACTAGGGGGCAGACTGAAGCTTTCTTT.

The chain carries TRBV5-4 and TRBJ2-7, with TRBD2 matching 15 bases. CDR1 SGHNT and CDR2 YYREEE come from the germline V gene (reference sequence). The V gene end was trimmed by 4 bases and the J gene end by 0 bases; junction bases not matched to a gene: 5. The CDR3 totals 17 residues. In nucleotides, the CDR3 is TGTGCCAGCAGCACCGGACTAGCGGGAGGGCACTCCTACGAGCAGTACTTC. The encoded protein is CASSTGLAGGHSYEQYF.